This TCR beta chain emerged from a study of T cells after yellow fever vaccination. Points from the study as a whole: Overall, a small share of clonotypes was seen in both CD4 and CD8 compartments. The study noted that FACS-sorted repertoires could contain abundant clonotypes contaminating from the bulk population. Clones from primary vaccination mostly reappeared after the booster (roughly 95% CD4, roughly 87% CD8).

CDR3 length: 17 amino acids. V lost 2 bases, J lost 0 bases, and 7 bases stayed unmatched. Germline V gives CDR1 SGHRS, CDR2 YFSETQ. In this sample, this clonotype turned up many times. Its matching antigen is unknown. The 5'RACE template-switching step produced TCR cDNA and added a universal primer site and UMIs. In TCRdb, the 5' RACE reads were re-called with MiXCR into one record per CDR3 protein. The sample shows 65,000 to 70,000 distinct CDR3 sequences, 4.5% to 7.5% of them seen only once. This sequence originates from a man aged 18-30 years who received the YFV17D yellow fever vaccine. Specimen: CD4+ T cells sorted from PBMCs, collected around 16 days after the first yellow fever vaccination. The chain has TRBV5-1 and TRBJ2-1; 8 positions agree with TRBD1. The CDR3 protein is CASSLMTGASSYNEQFF. The DNA for the CDR3 is TGCGCCAGCAGCTTAATGACAGGGGCTAGCTCCTACAATGAGCAGTTCTTC.